This TCR beta chain was obtained from a study of blood T cells in healthy people across ages. Findings and caveats of the study: Whereas aged donors had fewer naive CD4+ cells, long-lived donors had more of them and higher diversity.

J lost 5 bases, V lost 9 bases, and 14 bases had no gene match. CDR3 length equals 15 residues. Primers used in a second PCR of about 7 to 12 cycles were a sample-barcoded 5' primer and a J-beta primer mix. The template-switch adaptor, which had 12 random nucleotides, put a tag on each cDNA molecule. TCRdb independently ran MiXCR on the 5' RACE reads; one entry per CDR3 protein. The repertoire holds over 1.5 million distinct CDR3 sequences, with 40% to 55% as singletons. Points on this clonotype: Its antigen is not known.

The specimen was blood. The TCR was taken from a woman in her thirties or forties in good health. V is TRBV12-3 or TRBV12-4 and J is TRBJ1-2; 8 bases agree with TRBD1. CDR3 bases: TGTGCCAGTAAACCCGATACAGGGGGGGGTTATGGCTACACCTTC. Encoded protein: CASKPDTGGGYGYTF.